The T cell receptor beta chain under discussion was sequenced for a study of CD8+CD57+ T cells in acquired aplastic anemia. Whole-study context: Average DNA yield from sorted CD4+ and CD8+ cells was 3.2 ug.

Notes on this clonotype: What it binds is unknown.

Points from the study as a whole: Found in both controls and patients were approximately 31 CD8+ CDR3 sequences. Patients and controls had CD8+ Simpson's diversity values that were not significantly distinct.

Genomic DNA served as template for TCR beta VDJ and CDR3 profiling. From the reads, TCRdb called clonotypes with MiXCR, one entry per CDR3 protein. The table includes about 270,000 distinct CDR3 sequences, 50% to 70% detected once. Sequenced: sorted CD4+, CD8+, or CD8+CD57+ T cells (not recorded which) from PBMCs. This TCR came from a human donor with severe aplastic anemia or a healthy control (not recorded which).

The CDR3 spells CSARDRSVVTGPEGNSPLHF. In DNA, the CDR3 is TGCAGTGCTAGAGATCGGTCGGTCGTTACGGGGCCAGAGGGTAATTCACCCCTCCACTTT. The rearrangement links TRBV20-1 to TRBJ1-6, with D maybe TRBD1 (5 bases). The germline V gene encodes CDR1 DFQATT and CDR2 SNEGSKA (reference sequence). This CDR3 is 20 amino acids long. Trimming cost V 0 bases and J 6 bases, with 27 bases left between them.